Below are 27 T cell receptor beta chains sequenced from a single sample in a study of OX40 agonist ivuxolimab in advanced cancers. Some clones are missing from TCRdb's copy, which holds only in-frame ones; the method was immunoSEQ multiplex PCR. The top ten hold 8.7% of the sample, which has about 54,000 clones, 75% to 95% seen once. The sequences come from CD4+ or CD8+ T cells sorted from blood, collected in a trial of the OX40 agonist ivuxolimab. The receptor set was obtained from an adult with an advanced solid tumor such as melanoma, head and neck, liver or kidney cancer.

The gene calls are TRBV4-1 and TRBJ2-7; 7 bases match TRBD1. CDR3 length equals 16 residues. V dropped 4 bases and J dropped 3; count of bases not matched to a gene: 12. Looked up from germline, CDR1 is MGHRA and CDR2 is YSYEKL. CDR3 amino acids: CASSPSTGVLNYEQYF. The CDR3 DNA reads TGCGCCAGCAGCCCATCCACAGGGGTCCTCAACTACGAGCAGTACTTC.

V gene TRBV9 combines with J gene TRBJ1-1; 9 nucleotides match TRBD1. CDR3 size: 14 residues. Germline-derived CDR1 and CDR2 are SGDLS and YYNGEE. The J segment lost 1 base and the V segment lost 4 bases, leaving 2 bases of the junction unmatched. The CDR3 reads CASSSTGGNTEAFF. The CDR3, as DNA: TGTGCCAGCAGCTCGACAGGGGGGAACACTGAAGCTTTCTTT. Full variable domain (outside the CDR3, taken from reference TRBV9 and TRBJ1-1): DSGVTQTPKHLITATGQRVTLRCSPRSGDLSVYWYQQSLDQGLQFLIQYYNGEERAKGNILERFSAQQFPDLHSELNLSSLELGDSALYFCASSSTGGNTEAFFGQGTRLTVV.

V usage is TRBV19 and J usage is TRBJ2-7; TRBD1 matches at 11 bases. After removal of 6 bases from V and 3 bases from J, the junction contained 7 bases not matched to a gene. The CDR3 loop spans 15 amino acids. Germline CDR1 is LNHDA and CDR2 is SQIVND (reference sequence). The CDR3, as DNA: TGTGCCAGTAGCCCTGGACAGGGGGCTTACTACGAGCAGTACTTC. It translates to CASSPGQGAYYEQYF.

The rearrangement uses TRBV6-5 and TRBJ2-3, with 9 bases fitting TRBD1. V lost 4 bases to trimming and J lost 4 bases; unmatched junction nucleotides: 3. This CDR3 comprises 14 residues. Germline CDR1 is MNHEY and CDR2 is SVGAGI. The CDR3 DNA follows: TGTGCCAGCAGTTTGGGACAGGGACCAGATACGCAGTATTTT. Translating gives CASSLGQGPDTQYF.

The table lists this clone with a few counts. V usage is TRBV5-1 and J usage is TRBJ2-7; TRBD1 agrees at 7 bases. The V and J ends lost 2 bases and 4 bases, in that order; junction bases with no gene match: 6. The germline gives CDR1 SGHRS, CDR2 YFSETQ. The CDR3 is 14 residues long. CDR3 in amino acids: CASSFDRAPYEQYF. CDR3 DNA: TGCGCCAGCAGCTTTGACAGGGCCCCGTACGAGCAGTACTTC.

The chain employs TRBV13 and TRBJ1-2, with a tentative D call TRBD1 (6 bases). The CDR3 spans 15 residues. Per the germline V gene, CDR1 is PRHDT and CDR2 is FYEKMQ (reference sequence). The V end lost 5 bases, the J end lost 5 bases, and 18 bases lay between the germline ends. The chain's CDR3 is CASSPRGGGLYGYTF. The CDR3 DNA reads as TGTGCCAGCAGCCCTAGAGGGGGGGGGTTATATGGCTACACCTTC.

The chain employs TRBV28 and TRBJ2-1; D not certain. CDR3 length: 13 residues. Germline V CDR1 and CDR2: MDHEN, SYDVKM. V shed 2 bases and J shed 6 bases, with 8 bases lying between them. This CDR3 reads CASSLTYGNEQFF. The DNA of the CDR3 is TGTGCCAGCAGTTTAACGTACGGCAATGAGCAGTTCTTC.

The rearrangement uses TRBV6-6 and TRBJ2-3, with D hard to call. The germline V gene has CDR1 MNHNY and CDR2 SVGAGI (reference sequence). This CDR3 is built from 14 residues. V lost 7 bases and J lost 0, with 11 bases in between. The CDR3 spells CASTQLGSTDTQYF. DNA for the CDR3: TGTGCCAGCACCCAGTTGGGGAGCACAGATACGCAGTATTTT.

In this sample, this clone turned up a few times. The genes are TRBV9 and TRBJ1-3, with a possible D match to TRBD1 (6 bases). CDR1 SGDLS and CDR2 YYNGEE come from the germline V gene. V lost 0 bases, J lost 0 bases, and 10 bases lay in between. This CDR3 is built from 16 residues. As DNA, the CDR3 is TGTGCCAGCAGCGTAGAGTCAGGGGTCTCTGGAAACACCATATATTTT. Its protein product is CASSVESGVSGNTIYF.

V usage is TRBV7-8 and J usage is TRBJ2-1; 14 bases align to TRBD2. Trimming cost V 3 bases and J 3 bases; bases outside gene matches: 4. This CDR3 region has 17 residues. In germline, CDR1 is SGHVS, CDR2 FQNEAQ. CDR3 region: CASSLGTSGGYYNEQFF. CDR3 nucleotide sequence: TGTGCCAGCAGCTTGGGGACTAGCGGGGGATACTACAATGAGCAGTTCTTC.

The chain employs TRBV27 and TRBJ2-1; TRBD1 matches 10 bases. V trimming: 6 bases; J trimming: 2 bases; junction bases outside the gene matches: 4. The CDR3 length is 15 residues. Germline CDR1 and CDR2: MNHEY and SMNVEV (reference sequence). Here the CDR3 DNA reads TGTGCCAGCAGCCCCGGGACAGGGGCCTACAATGAGCAGTTCTTC. Its protein product is CASSPGTGAYNEQFF.

This clone has just a few counts. V gene TRBV27 combines with J gene TRBJ1-5; 8 positions agree with TRBD1. The CDR3 is 14 residues long. CDR1 and CDR2 from the germline V gene are MNHEY and SMNVEV (reference sequence). V shed 5 bases and J 9 bases; nucleotides not matched to a gene: 9. The CDR3 DNA reads as TGTGCCAGCAGTCCCGGACAGGGTGCTGCGCCCCAGCATTTT. Translated: CASSPGQGAAPQHF.

This clone is categorized as medium-sized. The chain links TRBV4-3 to TRBJ2-2; D remains unclear. Germline V lookup: CDR1 LGHNA, CDR2 YSLEER. The CDR3 sequence is 13 residues long. V dropped 3 bases and J dropped 5 bases, with 7 bases sitting between them. The CDR3 DNA reads TGCGCCAGCAGCCACGGGTGGACCGGGGAGCTGTTTTTT. Translating it yields CASSHGWTGELFF.

The chain carries TRBV7-9 and TRBJ2-7; weak D call: TRBD1 (6 bases). V dropped 5 bases and J dropped 5 bases, with 19 bases sitting between them. This CDR3 contains 15 residues. Germline CDR1 reads SEHNR; CDR2 reads FQNEAQ (reference sequence). The CDR3: CASSHQTQGSHEQYF. DNA for the CDR3: TGTGCCAGCAGCCACCAGACTCAGGGGTCACACGAGCAGTACTTC.

The chain carries TRBV30 and TRBJ1-1, with 7 bases matching TRBD1. CDR1 is GTSNPN, CDR2 SVGIG, per germline (reference sequence). CDR3 length: 15 amino acids. The V segment lost 7 bases and the J segment 4 bases; nucleotides outside the gene matches: 15. The CDR3 is CASLGLQGWVTEAFF. The CDR3, as DNA: TGTGCCTCCCTGGGCCTACAGGGGTGGGTCACTGAAGCTTTCTTT.

In its sample, this clone was seen once. The rearrangement links TRBV7-9 to TRBJ2-1; TRBD2 matches at 12 bases. The CDR3 has 17 residues. CDR1 and CDR2 (germline): SEHNR, FQNEAQ (reference sequence). V shed 8 bases, J shed 1 base, and the junction held 9 bases outside the gene matches. The CDR3 DNA sequence: TGTGCCAGCGATCGGACTAGCGGGACCTATTCCTACAATGAGCAGTTCTTC. It yields the protein CASDRTSGTYSYNEQFF. The complete variable domain, with remaining parts taken from reference TRBV7-9 and TRBJ2-1, reads DTGVSQNPRHKITKRGQNVTFRCDPISEHNRLYWYRQTLGQGPEFLTYFQNEAQLEKSRLLSDRFSAERPKGSFSTLEIQRTEQGDSAMYLCASDRTSGTYSYNEQFFGPGTRLTVL.

A single count supports this clone. The gene calls are TRBV19 and TRBJ2-7, with D perhaps matching TRBD2 (5 bases). Germline CDR1 and CDR2: LNHDA and SQIVND (reference sequence). Trimming removed 2 bases from V and 3 bases from J, with 11 bases in between. The CDR3 runs 14 residues. The CDR3 sequence: CASSISVRGYEQYF. The CDR3 region has the DNA TGTGCCAGTAGTATAAGCGTTCGGGGCTACGAGCAGTACTTC. Based on the CDR3 plus reference TRBV19 and TRBJ2-7, the full variable domain is DGGITQSPKYLFRKEGQNVTLSCEQNLNHDAMYWYRQDPGQGLRLIYYSQIVNDFQKGDIAEGYSVSREKKESFPLTVTSAQKNPTAFYLCASSISVRGYEQYFGPGTRLTVT.

J is TRBJ1-1 and V is TRBV19, with D tentatively TRBD1 (5 bases). There are 19 residues in the CDR3. Germline-derived CDR1 and CDR2 are LNHDA and SQIVND (reference sequence). Deletions cut 5 bases from V and 3 bases from J, with 28 bases between. CDR3 amino acids: CASSGSTSNRPLEDTEAFF. The CDR3, as DNA: TGTGCCAGTAGTGGAAGCACTTCCAACAGGCCCCTGGAGGACACTGAAGCTTTCTTT.

The chain joins TRBV28 to TRBJ2-1; TRBD2 might be the D (5 bases). Trimming took off 3 bases at V and 12 bases at J, with 15 bases between the two ends. CDR3 size: 13 residues. CDR1 MDHEN and CDR2 SYDVKM come from the germline V gene. In nucleotides, the CDR3 is TGTGCCAGCAGTTTTTCTGCGGGCTCTTCGCAGTTCTTC. As protein: CASSFSAGSSQFF.

The chain combines TRBV19 with TRBJ1-1; unclear D gene. Trimming took off 7 bases at V and 3 bases at J, with 18 bases between the two ends. CDR3 size: 15 residues. Germline V gives CDR1 LNHDA, CDR2 SQIVND (reference sequence). Here the CDR3 reads CASNMGMKVDTEAFF. CDR3 coding DNA: TGTGCCAGTAATATGGGGATGAAGGTTGACACTGAAGCTTTCTTT.

DNA for the CDR3: TGTGCCAGCAGCGCCAAACAGGGGGCGGGTGAGCAGTTCTTC. It yields the protein CASSAKQGAGEQFF. This chain uses TRBV7-9 with TRBJ2-1; 9 bases are shared with TRBD1. Losses at the gene ends were 5 bases for V and 9 bases for J; bases not matched to a gene: 8. This CDR3 is built from 14 residues. CDR1 and CDR2 (germline): SEHNR, FQNEAQ (reference sequence).

The V gene is TRBV5-1, the J gene TRBJ2-7; 8 nucleotides align to TRBD1. The germline V gene encodes CDR1 SGHRS and CDR2 YFSETQ. With V trimmed by 0 bases and J by 1 base, 3 bases remained unmatched. CDR3 length: 15 amino acids. The chain's CDR3 is CASSLDRGMSYEQYF. The CDR3 DNA sequence: TGCGCCAGCAGCTTGGACAGGGGGATGTCCTACGAGCAGTACTTC.

In DNA form, the CDR3 reads TGTGCCAGCAGCCAAGGGACTAGCGGCTACAATGAGCAGTTCTTC. Amino acids: CASSQGTSGYNEQFF. V is TRBV27 and J is TRBJ2-1; 11 bases fit TRBD2. The V and J ends lost 6 bases and 3 bases, in that order; junction bases with no gene match: 4. CDR3 length: 15 amino acids. The germline V gene has CDR1 MNHEY and CDR2 SMNVEV (reference sequence).

The chain recombines TRBV27 with TRBJ2-1; TRBD1 matches 7 bases. The CDR3 has 14 residues. From germline, CDR1 is MNHEY and CDR2 SMNVEV (reference sequence). Trimming took 5 bases from V and 8 from J; bases not matched to a gene: 9. As DNA, the CDR3 is TGTGCCAGCAGTCTCGACAGGGCTGGCGATGAGCAGTTCTTC. Amino acids: CASSLDRAGDEQFF.

V gene TRBV30 combines with J gene TRBJ1-5, with D tentatively TRBD1 (5 bases). V was shortened by 4 bases and J by 6 bases, with 13 bases between the two germline ends. Germline values: CDR1 GTSNPN, CDR2 SVGIG (reference sequence). The CDR3 sequence is 13 residues long. CDR3 residues: CAWNDGTPQPQHF. The CDR3 bases are TGTGCCTGGAACGACGGGACCCCTCAGCCCCAGCATTTT.

This clone was observed once. The chain uses TRBV19 and TRBJ1-2, with D possibly matching TRBD1 (5 bases). The CDR3 covers 13 residues. Per germline, CDR1 LNHDA and CDR2 SQIVND (reference sequence). V was cut by 2 bases and J by 7 bases, with 11 bases left in between. CDR3: CASSIQGLGGYTF. The CDR3 DNA is TGTGCCAGTAGTATACAGGGATTGGGTGGCTACACCTTC.

This chain uses TRBV6-5 with TRBJ2-7; D remains unclear. The CDR3 is 13 residues long. In germline, CDR1 is MNHEY, CDR2 SVGAGI. Trimming took 2 bases from V and 6 from J, leaving 11 bases between them. Here the CDR3 DNA reads TGTGCCAGCAGTTACAATGGGGTCAGCGAGCAGTACTTC. It is translated as CASSYNGVSEQYF.